These 27 T cell receptor beta chains originate from one sample sequenced in a study of blood T cells in healthy people across ages. A J-beta primer mix and a sample-barcoded 5' primer were used in a second PCR of about 7 to 12 cycles. TCRdb redid the calling of the 5' RACE reads with MiXCR, one entry per CDR3 protein. The data contain roughly 1 million distinct CDR3 sequences, roughly a quarter of them singletons. This sample also appeared in a second study, on T cells of mothers and their children.

Sequencing was performed on blood. Every receptor here comes from a girl aged 2 to 10 in good health.

This chain uses TRBV11-2 with TRBJ2-1; tentative D call: TRBD1 (5 bases). The DNA end favors TRBJ2-7, so the J call may be wrong. There are 13 residues in the CDR3. CDR1 is SGHAT, CDR2 FQNNGV, per germline. CDR3 bases: TGTGCCAGCAGCTCACAGGAACGATACGAGCAGTACTTC. Translation gives CASSSQERYEQYF.

This clonotype was seen at least ten times. The rearrangement joins TRBV7-3 to TRBJ2-5, with 9 bases identical to TRBD2. The germline CDR1 and CDR2 sequences are SGHTA and FQGTGA. Trimming removed 2 bases from V and 5 bases from J; junction bases left unmatched: 6. The CDR3 runs to 15 residues. CDR3 coding DNA: TGTGCCAGCAGCTTACTTAGCGGGAGCCGGGAGACCCAGTACTTC. Amino acids: CASSLLSGSRETQYF.

As to this clonotype: A read error may produce the germline difference seen at one junction end. The chain carries TRBV19 and TRBJ2-5; TRBD2 matches at 9 bases. CDR1 and CDR2 from the germline V gene are LNHDA and SQIVND (reference sequence). CDR3 length: 15 residues. The CDR3 nucleotides read TGTGCCAGTAGTATGGTGCTAGCGGGACAAGAGGCCCAGTACTTC. Its translation: CASSMVLAGQEAQYF.

The V call is TRBV2, the J call TRBJ2-1; tentatively, D is TRBD1 (6 bases). This CDR3 is 13 amino acids long. From germline, CDR1 is SNHLY and CDR2 FYNNEI. V dropped 8 bases and J dropped 8 bases, with 16 bases sitting between them. The CDR3 region is CASQRTKGDEQFF. The DNA of the CDR3 is TGTGCCAGCCAGAGGACAAAGGGGGATGAGCAGTTCTTC. Variable domain in full (rest from reference TRBV2 and TRBJ2-1): EPEVTQTPSHQVTQMGQEVILRCVPISNHLYFYWYRQILGQKVEFLVSFYNNEISEKSEIFDDQFSVERPDGSNFTLKIRSTKLEDSAMYFCASQRTKGDEQFFGPGTRLTVL.

The chain joins TRBV7-3 to TRBJ2-3; the match to TRBD1 covers 7 bases. The V gene's germline CDR1 is SGHTA and CDR2 FQGTGA. Trimming cost V 3 bases and J 2 bases; bases outside gene matches: 5. This CDR3 has 15 amino acids. CDR3 protein: CASSLGQLTTDTQYF. In DNA, the CDR3 is TGTGCCAGCAGCTTGGGACAGCTTACCACAGATACGCAGTATTTT. Full variable domain (remainder filled in from reference TRBV7-3 and TRBJ2-3): GAGVSQTPSNKVTEKGKYVELRCDPISGHTALYWYRQSLGQGPEFLIYFQGTGAADDSGLPNDRFFAVRPEGSVSTLKIQRTERGDSAVYLCASSLGQLTTDTQYFGPGTRLTVL.

This clonotype was detected many times. This rearrangement joins TRBV24-1 to TRBJ2-5; 7 bases are shared with TRBD2. The J call may be mistaken, given a closer DNA end match to TRBJ2-7. This CDR3 comprises 13 residues. Germline CDR1 is KGHDR and CDR2 is SFDVKD. DNA for the CDR3: TGTGCCACCAGTCGGGAGGAGCACTACGAGCAGTACTTC. Its translation is CATSREEHYEQYF.

This clonotype was recorded once. The chain employs TRBV7-2 and TRBJ2-2; 8 positions agree with TRBD2. The germline CDR1 and CDR2 sequences are SGHTA and FQGNSA. With V trimmed by 4 bases and J by 5 bases, 6 bases remained unmatched. CDR3 length: 15 amino acids. The CDR3 loop reads CASSSAGLETGELFF. Written as DNA, the CDR3 is TGTGCCAGCAGCTCCGCGGGACTAGAGACCGGGGAGCTGTTTTTT.

This clonotype came up a few times. V usage is TRBV28 and J usage is TRBJ2-4; D uncertain. The CDR3 totals 16 residues. Germline V lookup: CDR1 MDHEN, CDR2 SYDVKM. V lost 5 bases and J 3 bases, leaving 17 bases between the germline ends. Written as DNA, the CDR3 is TGTGCCAGCAGTCCTTGGGTCTCCACCGACAAAAACATTCAGTACTTC. Translating it yields CASSPWVSTDKNIQYF. Full variable domain (rest looked up from reference TRBV28 and TRBJ2-4): DVKVTQSSRYLVKRTGEKVFLECVQDMDHENMFWYRQDPGLGLRLIYFSYDVKMKEKGDIPEGYSVSREKKERFSLILESASTNQTSMYLCASSPWVSTDKNIQYFGAGTRLSVL.

This clonotype was recorded a few times. The chain couples TRBV28 to TRBJ1-6; unclear D gene. In germline, CDR1 is MDHEN, CDR2 SYDVKM. The CDR3 covers 16 residues. V lost 6 bases, J lost 6 bases, and 18 bases lay in between. CDR3 DNA: TGTGCCAGCAGCGGATCGAGGGTACAAGCTAATTCACCCCTCCACTTT. This gives the protein CASSGSRVQANSPLHF.

The gene calls are TRBV20-1 and TRBJ2-7, with 11 nucleotides matching TRBD1. Germline CDR1 is DFQATT and CDR2 is SNEGSKA (reference sequence). V gave up 3 bases and J gave up 6 bases; unmatched junction bases: 4. The CDR3 has 13 amino acids. DNA of the CDR3: TGCAGTGCTAGGGACAGGGGGCGAGCCGAGCAGTACTTC. Its translation: CSARDRGRAEQYF.

This chain joins TRBV9 and TRBJ2-7, with D uncertain. The J call is in doubt because the DNA end fits TRBJ2-1 better. This CDR3 has 13 amino acids. The germline V gene has CDR1 SGDLS and CDR2 YYNGEE. The CDR3 loop is CASSVRPSNEQFF. CDR3 in DNA: TGTGCCAGCAGCGTACGACCATCCAATGAGCAGTTCTTC.

This clonotype was seen only a few times. This chain uses TRBV5-1 with TRBJ2-1; 9 bases line up with TRBD1. The CDR3 totals 14 residues. Germline CDR1 SGHRS, CDR2 YFSETQ. The V and J ends lost 4 bases and 9 bases, in that order; junction bases with no gene match: 8. The CDR3, as DNA: TGCGCCAGCAGCCTGGGACAGGGTTCTATTGAGCAGTTCTTC. This sequence encodes CASSLGQGSIEQFF.

This clonotype was picked up a small number of times. The chain combines TRBV24-1 with TRBJ2-1; D is perhaps TRBD1 or TRBD2 (5 bases each). The CDR3 consists of 15 residues. V was shortened by 4 bases and J by 1 base, with 10 bases between the two germline ends. Germline V lookup: CDR1 KGHDR, CDR2 SFDVKD. The CDR3 sequence is CATSDGTESYNEQFF. CDR3 DNA sequence: TGTGCCACCAGTGACGGGACGGAATCCTACAATGAGCAGTTCTTC.

The chain links TRBV7-2 to TRBJ2-4, with D unclear. The germline gives CDR1 SGHTA, CDR2 FQGNSA. V was clipped by 3 bases and J by 0 bases, with 9 bases between them. The CDR3 runs to 15 residues. CDR3: CASSFTELAKNIQYF. The CDR3 nucleotides are TGTGCCAGCAGCTTTACGGAACTAGCCAAAAACATTCAGTACTTC.

This clonotype appeared many times. The chain is built from TRBV13 and TRBJ2-5; TRBD2 might be the D (5 bases). Trimming stripped 5 bases from V and 7 bases from J, with 14 bases between. CDR3 length: 13 residues. The germline V gene encodes CDR1 PRHDT and CDR2 FYEKMQ (reference sequence). CDR3 amino acids: CASSPRALGTQYF. CDR3 sequence (DNA): TGTGCCAGCAGCCCGAGGGCCCTGGGGACCCAGTACTTC.

V gene TRBV20-1 combines with J gene TRBJ2-7; 8 nucleotides agree with TRBD1. The germline V gene encodes CDR1 DFQATT and CDR2 SNEGSKA (reference sequence). The V segment lost 3 bases and the J segment 0 bases; nucleotides outside the gene matches: 7. The CDR3 has 15 amino acids. Written as DNA, the CDR3 is TGCAGTGCTAGTCTCGGCAGGGGGCCCTCCTACGAGCAGTACTTC. This gives the protein CSASLGRGPSYEQYF.

This clonotype has more than one count but fewer than ten. The chain couples TRBV12-3 or TRBV12-4 to TRBJ2-6; D not resolved. V was clipped by 5 bases and J by 3 bases, with 14 bases between them. CDR3 size: 16 residues. DNA of the CDR3: TGTGCCAGCAGTCCTCCCTTACAGCATGGGGCCAACGTCCTGACTTTC. Translation: CASSPPLQHGANVLTF.

The table lists this clonotype with many counts. J is TRBJ1-1 and V is TRBV12-3 or TRBV12-4, with 7 bases identical to TRBD1. V lost 6 bases to trimming and J lost 8 bases; unmatched junction nucleotides: 3. The CDR3 sequence is 11 residues long. Here the CDR3 DNA reads TGTGCCAGCAGCCCGGGACAGGAAGCTTTCTTT. Protein product: CASSPGQEAFF.

This sequence joins TRBV5-1 and TRBJ2-1; no clear D gene. CDR1 and CDR2 (germline): SGHRS, YFSETQ. There are 18 residues in the CDR3. V shed 0 bases and J shed 9 bases, with 25 bases lying between them. In nucleotides, the CDR3 is TGCGCCAGCAGCTTGGCTCCTAGGGATTACTCGTTTGGGTTTGAGCAGTTCTTC. It specifies CASSLAPRDYSFGFEQFF.

V and J are TRBV7-2 and TRBJ2-5; no clear D gene. The J call is uncertain, as TRBJ2-7 better fits the DNA end. The germline V gene has CDR1 SGHTA and CDR2 FQGNSA. CDR3 size: 14 residues. CDR3 sequence reads: CASSLSGQLYEQYF. The CDR3 DNA is TGTGCCAGCAGCTTAAGTGGCCAACTCTACGAGCAGTACTTC.

This clonotype has only a few counts. The rearrangement links TRBV20-1 to TRBJ1-5; D remains ambiguous. V lost 6 bases, J lost 5 bases, and 14 bases lay in between. CDR3 length: 13 residues. Germline V gene lookup returns CDR1 DFQATT and CDR2 SNEGSKA (reference sequence). The CDR3 DNA reads TGCAGTGCAGGGAAAGAGGTGGATCAGCCCCAGCATTTT. Translating it yields CSAGKEVDQPQHF.

The chain couples TRBV7-9 to TRBJ2-5; 8 positions match TRBD1. There are 18 residues in the CDR3. V shed 2 bases, J shed 1 base, and the junction held 12 bases outside the gene matches. Germline V CDR1 and CDR2: SEHNR, FQNEAQ (reference sequence). The chain's CDR3 is CASSLIGPRGLTQETQYF. In DNA form, the CDR3 reads TGTGCCAGCAGCTTAATCGGTCCCAGGGGGCTAACCCAAGAGACCCAGTACTTC.

The V gene is TRBV7-9, the J gene TRBJ2-7; 7 bases are shared with TRBD2. This CDR3 is 19 amino acids long. Germline CDR1 is SEHNR and CDR2 is FQNEAQ (reference sequence). The trim removed 2 bases at V and 5 bases at J, leaving 21 bases unmatched. The DNA for the CDR3 is TGTGCCAGCAGCTTATGGTTTGGTAGCGGGCACAGCCCTAGAGACGAGCAGTACTTC. Protein sequence: CASSLWFGSGHSPRDEQYF.

The chain carries TRBV20-1 and TRBJ2-4; 14 bases are shared with TRBD2. The CDR3 contains 14 residues. Germline lookup yields CDR1 DFQATT and CDR2 SNEGSKA (reference sequence). V dropped 6 bases and J dropped 4; count of bases not matched to a gene: 2. CDR3 amino acids: CSATSGRAKNIQYF. CDR3 in DNA: TGCAGTGCGACTAGCGGGAGGGCTAAAAACATTCAGTACTTC.

This clonotype was observed a handful of times. The V call is TRBV29-1, the J call TRBJ2-7; no definite D call. Looked up from germline, CDR1 is SQVTM and CDR2 is ANQGSEA. The CDR3 has 13 residues. Trimming removed 5 bases from V and 3 bases from J, with 14 bases in between. As DNA, the CDR3 is TGCAGCGTTTCCCAACGGATTAACTACGAGCAGTACTTC. This encodes CSVSQRINYEQYF.

The chain recombines TRBV11-1 with TRBJ2-3; 16 bases agree with TRBD2. The ends lost 5 bases at V and 2 bases at J; junction bases unmatched: 16. Germline V gene sequence: CDR1 SGHAT, CDR2 FQDESV (reference sequence). This CDR3 comprises 21 residues. The CDR3 loop reads CASSLLPGTSGGAADTDTQYF. CDR3 nucleotides: TGTGCCAGCAGCCTCCTCCCGGGGACTAGCGGGGGGGCAGCTGACACAGATACGCAGTATTTT.

This clonotype was seen a few times. This chain connects TRBV2 to TRBJ1-4; no definite D call. CDR1 is SNHLY, CDR2 FYNNEI, per germline. The CDR3 covers 16 residues. V dropped 5 bases and J dropped 7 bases, with 20 bases sitting between them. DNA for the CDR3: TGTGCCAGCAGTACACCCCTCGGCGAGGGAGGTGAAAAACTGTTTTTT. Translated, it gives CASSTPLGEGGEKLFF.